This T cell receptor beta chain was profiled in a study of cytotoxic CD8 clonotypes in ibrutinib-treated CLL. Study context: The patient breakdown showed fewer than 12 relapsed/refractory and around 16 treatment-naive cases, with 17 IGHV unmutated. Study observations and caveats: The clonality rise at ibrutinib response reflected private clonotype expansion.

Library input was approximately 1.8 micrograms of DNA from cryopreserved PBMCs. Repertoires were generated with immunoSEQ multiplex PCR, while TCRdb's copy carries only in-frame clones and drops some. The table has 140,000 or so clones, approximately 81% seen once; the top ten hold more than 10%. The CDR3 consists of 15 residues. Trimming took 5 bases from V and 4 from J; bases not matched to a gene: 6. In germline, CDR1 is LNHDA, CDR2 SQIVND (reference sequence). Points on this clone: Its antigen remains unidentified.

This sequence originates from a human donor with chronic lymphocytic leukemia. This material consisted of PBMCs, taken after 12 months of ibrutinib treatment. The chain carries TRBV19 and TRBJ2-7; 12 bases are shared with TRBD2. The CDR3 sequence: CASSSRGTSGYEQYF. DNA of the CDR3: TGTGCCAGTAGTTCCCGGGGGACTAGCGGGTACGAGCAGTACTTC. Combining the CDR3 with reference TRBV19 and TRBJ2-7 gives the whole variable domain DGGITQSPKYLFRKEGQNVTLSCEQNLNHDAMYWYRQDPGQGLRLIYYSQIVNDFQKGDIAEGYSVSREKKESFPLTVTSAQKNPTAFYLCASSSRGTSGYEQYFGPGTRLTVT.